What follows are 27 T cell receptor beta chains derived from one specimen sequenced in a study of cytomegalovirus exposure and HLA in healthy donors. 60 Vbeta and 13 Jbeta primers were used in PCR. This table comes from immunoSEQ multiplex PCR, and its TCRdb copy is limited to in-frame clones, with some not included. The sample consists of 150,000 to 200,000 clones, more than 80% of them appearing once. Source material: PBMCs. The source of these receptors is a boy aged 10-17 years in good health and CMV-seronegative.

This rearrangement joins TRBV9 to TRBJ2-7; tentative D call: TRBD2 (6 bases). Germline V lookup: CDR1 SGDLS, CDR2 YYNGEE. The V end was cut by 0 bases, the J end by 4 bases, with 17 bases between. This CDR3 contains 16 residues. The CDR3 sequence is CASSVGGTPISYEQYF. In DNA, the CDR3 is TGTGCCAGCAGCGTAGGAGGGACTCCGATTTCTTACGAGCAGTACTTC.

V is TRBV9 and J is TRBJ1-2; a weak D match, TRBD1 (5 bases). The CDR3 extends over 13 amino acids. Germline V gene sequence: CDR1 SGDLS, CDR2 YYNGEE. The ends were cut back, 0 bases at V and 4 bases at J, with 7 bases in the middle. CDR3 sequence (DNA): TGTGCCAGCAGCGTAGGACAGAGCTATGGCTACACCTTC. This gives the protein CASSVGQSYGYTF.

The genes are TRBV6-5 and TRBJ2-2; TRBD1 might be the D (6 bases). The CDR3 loop spans 13 amino acids. Germline CDR1 MNHEY, CDR2 SVGAGI. The ends were cut back, 6 bases at V and 6 bases at J, with 11 bases in the middle. The chain's CDR3 is CASRRGKAGELFF. CDR3 DNA sequence: TGTGCCAGCAGGAGGGGGAAGGCCGGGGAGCTGTTTTTT.

The chain has TRBV19 and TRBJ2-5, with unresolved D. CDR1 and CDR2 from the germline V gene are LNHDA and SQIVND (reference sequence). V lost 2 bases, J lost 4 bases, and 5 bases lay in between. The CDR3 extends over 12 amino acids. The CDR3 nucleotides are TGTGCCAGTAGTATATCCCGAGAGACCCAGTACTTC. Translation: CASSISRETQYF. The full variable domain, with the rest looked up from reference TRBV19 and TRBJ2-5, is DGGITQSPKYLFRKEGQNVTLSCEQNLNHDAMYWYRQDPGQGLRLIYYSQIVNDFQKGDIAEGYSVSREKKESFPLTVTSAQKNPTAFYLCASSISRETQYFGPGTRLLVL.

The V and J genes are TRBV6-5 and TRBJ1-2, with D maybe TRBD1 (5 bases). This CDR3 is built from 12 residues. CDR1 MNHEY and CDR2 SVGAGI come from the germline V gene. V was shortened by 10 bases and J by 2 bases, with 11 bases between the two germline ends. CDR3: CAIQDGNYGYTF. CDR3 DNA: TGTGCCATACAGGACGGGAACTATGGCTACACCTTC.

The chain couples TRBV7-2 to TRBJ2-5, with 8 bases identical to TRBD1. Trimming cost V 1 base and J 2 bases; bases outside gene matches: 3. The CDR3 runs 15 residues. Germline loops: CDR1 SGHTA, CDR2 FQGNSA. In DNA form, the CDR3 reads TGTGCCAGCAGCTTAGGTAACAGGGGGCAAGAGACCCAGTACTTC. Its translation: CASSLGNRGQETQYF.

The chain links TRBV18 to TRBJ1-1, with D possibly TRBD1 on 5 matching bases. Trimming took off 0 bases at V and 0 bases at J, with 14 bases between the two ends. The V gene's germline CDR1 is KGHSH and CDR2 LQKENI. CDR3 length: 17 residues. The CDR3 loop reads CASSPPWGLTVNTEAFF. Here the CDR3 DNA reads TGTGCCAGCTCACCACCGTGGGGCCTAACAGTGAACACTGAAGCTTTCTTT.

The chain uses TRBV5-5 and TRBJ1-1, with TRBD1 as a possible D gene (5 bases). This CDR3 has 10 amino acids. V was shortened by 4 bases and J by 14 bases, with 12 bases between the two germline ends. The germline V gene encodes CDR1 SGHKS and CDR2 YYEKEE (reference sequence). As DNA, the CDR3 is TGTGCCAGCAGCCTGGGACTTACCTTCTTT. The encoded protein is CASSLGLTFF.

The J gene is TRBJ1-5, the V gene TRBV5-1; D possibly corresponds to TRBD1 (5 bases). Germline values: CDR1 SGHRS, CDR2 YFSETQ. V lost 4 bases, J lost 4 bases, and 12 bases lay in between. The CDR3 consists of 14 residues. The CDR3 sequence: CASSPLGGNQPQHF. The CDR3 nucleotides are TGCGCCAGCAGCCCCCTGGGGGGAAATCAGCCCCAGCATTTT.

The rearrangement links TRBV2 to TRBJ1-5, with 7 positions matching TRBD1. The CDR3 has 16 amino acids. Germline lookup yields CDR1 SNHLY and CDR2 FYNNEI. After removal of 4 bases from V and 2 bases from J, the junction contained 8 bases not matched to a gene. CDR3 in DNA: TGTGCCAGCAGTGGACAGGGCCTTTTTGGCAATCAGCCCCAGCATTTT. Residues: CASSGQGLFGNQPQHF.

The chain employs TRBV27 and TRBJ2-2, with 9 nucleotides matching TRBD1. This CDR3 contains 17 residues. V lost 3 bases, J lost 5 bases, and 10 bases stayed unmatched. The germline gives CDR1 MNHEY, CDR2 SMNVEV (reference sequence). The CDR3 DNA reads TGTGCCAGCAGTTTGCCAACAGGGGGCGCCTGGACCGGGGAGCTGTTTTTT. Translated, it gives CASSLPTGGAWTGELFF.

Only one count was recorded for this clone. V usage is TRBV5-6 and J usage is TRBJ1-4; D is ambiguous. Germline-derived CDR1 and CDR2 are SGHDT and YYEEEE. The CDR3 totals 14 residues. V lost 2 bases and J 11 bases, leaving 16 bases between the germline ends. In nucleotides, the CDR3 is TGTGCCAGCAGCTTTAGGGAAGGATCGGGGAAACTGTTTTTT. As protein: CASSFREGSGKLFF. Full variable domain (outside the CDR3, taken from reference TRBV5-6 and TRBJ1-4): DAGVTQSPTHLIKTRGQQVTLRCSPKSGHDTVSWYQQALGQGPQFIFQYYEEEERQRGNFPDRFSGHQFPNYSSELNVNALLLGDSALYLCASSFREGSGKLFFGSGTQLSVL.

The chain recombines TRBV28 with TRBJ1-4, with 8 bases lining up with TRBD1. The V gene end was trimmed by 5 bases and the J gene end by 13 bases; junction bases not matched to a gene: 15. CDR3 size: 15 residues. Germline loops: CDR1 MDHEN, CDR2 SYDVKM. The CDR3 nucleotides are TGTGCCAGCAGTACAGGACAGGGAGGGATACTGGGACTGTTTTTT. Translated: CASSTGQGGILGLFF.

In the case of this clone: The identical CDR3 is also encoded by other nucleotide sequences in the sample. The chain uses TRBV2 and TRBJ1-2; maybe TRBD1 (5 bases). The ends were cut back, 4 bases at V and 4 bases at J, with 7 bases in the middle. There are 12 residues in the CDR3. CDR1 is SNHLY, CDR2 FYNNEI, per germline. The CDR3 nucleotides read TGTGCCAGCAGTGTAAGGGGCTATGGCTACACCTTC. As protein: CASSVRGYGYTF. Filled out from reference TRBV2 and TRBJ1-2, the complete variable domain reads EPEVTQTPSHQVTQMGQEVILRCVPISNHLYFYWYRQILGQKVEFLVSFYNNEISEKSEIFDDQFSVERPDGSNFTLKIRSTKLEDSAMYFCASSVRGYGYTFGSGTRLTVV.

CDR3 sequence (DNA): TGTGCCAGCAGTGTCTCCTGGACTAGCGGGAGCTCCTACAATGAGCAGTTCTTC. Amino acids: CASSVSWTSGSSYNEQFF. The chain combines TRBV6-4 with TRBJ2-1; 13 bases align to TRBD2. J was trimmed by 0 bases and V by 4 bases; bases with no gene match: 6. CDR1 and CDR2 (germline): MRHNA, SNTAGT. This CDR3 contains 18 residues.

This chain connects TRBV5-1 to TRBJ2-7; the match to TRBD2 covers 8 bases. The CDR3 has 15 amino acids. Germline CDR1 and CDR2: SGHRS and YFSETQ. V was clipped by 1 base and J by 3 bases; unmatched bases: 6. The CDR3 coding sequence is TGCGCCAGCAGCTTGTACAGTCGGGAGGGCTACGAGCAGTACTTC. It translates to CASSLYSREGYEQYF.

The rearrangement joins TRBV5-4 to TRBJ2-7; TRBD2 might be the D (5 bases). The CDR3 covers 12 residues. The germline V gene encodes CDR1 SGHNT and CDR2 YYREEE (reference sequence). Deletions cut 3 bases from V and 7 bases from J, with 11 bases between. CDR3: CASSWGAVEQYF. CDR3 coding DNA: TGTGCCAGCAGCTGGGGAGCGGTAGAGCAGTACTTC.

Only one count was recorded for this clone. V and J are TRBV6-5 and TRBJ1-2; D is unresolved. This CDR3 region has 13 residues. Between the trimmed V and J ends, which lost 8 bases and 8 bases, there was a span of 18 bases. The germline CDR1 and CDR2 sequences are MNHEY and SVGAGI. This CDR3 is CASCRGDRGGYTF. Written as DNA, the CDR3 is TGTGCCAGCTGCAGAGGAGACCGAGGAGGCTACACCTTC.

The rearrangement links TRBV18 to TRBJ1-5; D gene uncertain. This CDR3 has 15 residues. V dropped 5 bases and J dropped 1 base, with 12 bases sitting between them. Germline assignment: CDR1 KGHSH and CDR2 LQKENI. As DNA, the CDR3 is TGTGCCAGCTCAGCCAGTCCGGGGAGCAATCAGCCCCAGCATTTT. Amino acid sequence: CASSASPGSNQPQHF.

About this clone itself: One end of the junction varies from germline; a read error may be responsible. The chain combines TRBV19 with TRBJ2-7, with D perhaps matching TRBD2 (6 bases). There are 13 residues in the CDR3. CDR1 LNHDA and CDR2 SQIVND come from the germline V gene (reference sequence). CDR3 amino acids: CVSSFGTGYEQYF. The CDR3, as DNA: TGTGTCAGTAGTTTCGGGACTGGCTACGAGCAGTACTTC.

This rearrangement joins TRBV19 to TRBJ1-5, with 7 bases aligning to TRBD1. CDR1 LNHDA and CDR2 SQIVND come from the germline V gene (reference sequence). Trimming took 2 bases from V and 2 from J; bases not matched to a gene: 9. The CDR3 runs to 17 residues. Here the CDR3 DNA reads TGTGCCAGTAGTATAATTTTCAGAGGACAGGGCAATCAGCCCCAGCATTTT. As protein: CASSIIFRGQGNQPQHF.

V gene TRBV27 combines with J gene TRBJ2-7; 10 bases match TRBD1. J was trimmed by 4 bases and V by 5 bases; bases with no gene match: 8. The CDR3 length is 15 residues. Per the germline V gene, CDR1 is MNHEY and CDR2 is SMNVEV (reference sequence). This CDR3 reads CASSGRQGAMYEQYF. The CDR3 DNA reads TGTGCCAGCAGTGGGAGACAGGGGGCTATGTACGAGCAGTACTTC.

The gene calls are TRBV21-1 and TRBJ1-5. TRBV21-1 is classified as a pseudogene. The length of the CDR3 is 16 residues. CDR3 sequence reads: CASSDGWAGRYQPQHF. The CDR3 DNA follows: TGTGCCAGCAGCGACGGCTGGGCGGGTCGGTATCAGCCCCAGCATTTT.

This sequence joins TRBV7-2 and TRBJ2-7; D unclear. Germline CDR1 and CDR2: SGHTA and FQGNSA. The CDR3 runs to 13 residues. Trimming took 3 bases from V and 3 from J, leaving 9 bases between them. Here the CDR3 DNA reads TGTGCCAGCAGCTTTTCATCTATCTACGAGCAGTACTTC. The encoded protein is CASSFSSIYEQYF.

The chain is built from TRBV30 and TRBJ1-2; possible D gene TRBD1, 5 bases. Trimming took off 4 bases at V and 7 bases at J, with 16 bases between the two ends. The CDR3 sequence is 13 residues long. The germline CDR1 and CDR2 sequences are GTSNPN and SVGIG (reference sequence). The DNA of the CDR3 is TGTGCCTGGACCTGGGGGGAAACTACTGGCTACACCTTC. Protein: CAWTWGETTGYTF.

The V and J genes are TRBV14 and TRBJ1-4; tentative D call: TRBD1 (5 bases). Germline loops: CDR1 SGHDN, CDR2 FVKESK. Trimming removed 3 bases from V and 0 bases from J, with 8 bases in between. The CDR3 has 15 residues. DNA of the CDR3: TGTGCCAGCAGCCAGACAGTGTCAACTAATGAAAAACTGTTTTTT. It is translated as CASSQTVSTNEKLFF. Variable domain in full (rest from reference TRBV14 and TRBJ1-4): EAGVTQFPSHSVIEKGQTVTLRCDPISGHDNLYWYRRVMGKEIKFLLHFVKESKQDESGMPNNRFLAERTGGTYSTLKVQPAELEDSGVYFCASSQTVSTNEKLFFGSGTQLSVL.

This clone was detected only once. The rearrangement links TRBV7-9 to TRBJ2-2; D might be TRBD2 (6 bases). Per the germline V gene, CDR1 is SEHNR and CDR2 is FQNEAQ (reference sequence). The CDR3 runs to 13 residues. V lost 5 bases and J 6 bases, leaving 10 bases between the germline ends. CDR3 nucleotide sequence: TGTGCCAGCAGCCCCGGAGGGGCCGGGGAGCTGTTTTTT. Its protein product is CASSPGGAGELFF.